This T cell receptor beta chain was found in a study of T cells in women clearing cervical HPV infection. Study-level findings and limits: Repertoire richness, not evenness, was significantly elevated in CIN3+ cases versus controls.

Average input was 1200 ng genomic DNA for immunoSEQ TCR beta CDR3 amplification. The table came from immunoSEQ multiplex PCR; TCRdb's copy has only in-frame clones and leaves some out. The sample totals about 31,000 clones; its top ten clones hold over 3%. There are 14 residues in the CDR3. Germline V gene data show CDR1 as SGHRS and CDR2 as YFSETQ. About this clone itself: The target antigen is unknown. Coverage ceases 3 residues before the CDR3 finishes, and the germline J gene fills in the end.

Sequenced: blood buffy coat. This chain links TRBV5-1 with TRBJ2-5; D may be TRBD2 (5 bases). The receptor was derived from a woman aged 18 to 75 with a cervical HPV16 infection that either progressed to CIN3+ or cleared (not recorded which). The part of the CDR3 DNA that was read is TGCGCCAGCAGCTTAACTAGGATGCCAGATACC. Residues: CASSLTRMPDT. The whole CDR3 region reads CASSLTRMPDTQYF.